The rows below give T cell receptor beta chains drawn from one sample of a study of blood T cells in healthy people across ages. Each CDR3 protein is one row after TCRdb ran MiXCR on the 5' RACE reads. Of about 1.6 million distinct CDR3 sequences detected, about 32% appear once; the ten largest clones hold over 9%. Sequencing used blood. The receptors stem from a woman in her 30s in good health. Both conserved end residues are part of each CDR3. A D gene is named only where the DNA matches it firmly. Only some rows state a clone size, as once, few, many or a class for expanded clones.

TRBV27	TRBJ2-3	-	few	CATETGRDTQYF	TGTGCCACCGAGACAGGGAGGGATACGCAGTATTTT
TRBV7-2	TRBJ2-7	TRBD2	-	CASSLRPSGAARSEQYF	TGTGCCAGCAGCCTCAGGCCTAGCGGAGCCGCCCGGAGCGAGCAGTACTTC
TRBV20-1	TRBJ2-6	TRBD1	many	CSAKPPQGAGANVLTF	TGCAGTGCTAAGCCCCCCCAGGGGGCTGGGGCCAACGTCCTGACTTTC
TRBV7-9	TRBJ2-1	-	few	CASSSSDSPREQFF	TGTGCCAGCAGCTCTTCGGACTCTCCCAGGGAGCAGTTCTTC
TRBV9	TRBJ2-2	TRBD1	-	CASSEGGQARPSNTGELFF	TGTGCCAGCAGCGAGGGTGGACAGGCCAGACCTTCGAACACCGGGGAGCTGTTTTTT
TRBV4-2	TRBJ2-7	TRBD2	few	CASSPGTSSPLSYEQYF	TGTGCCAGCAGCCCTGGGACTAGTAGCCCCCTTTCTTACGAGCAGTACTTC
TRBV12-3/TRBV12-4	TRBJ2-1	-	-	CASTGYRVVNEQFF	TGTGCCAGCACGGGTTACAGGGTTGTAAATGAGCAGTTCTTC
TRBV2	TRBJ1-4	-	-	CASSQTGLDEKLFF	TGTGCCAGCAGTCAGACAGGCCTTGATGAAAAACTGTTTTTT
TRBV20-1	TRBJ1-1	-	many	CSAGPRDGNEAFF	TGCAGTGCTGGACCGAGGGATGGTAATGAAGCTTTCTTT
TRBV9	TRBJ2-5	TRBD2	once	CASSPGGGPGQTQYF	TGTGCCAGCAGCCCGGGGGGGGGCCCGGGACAGACCCAGTACTTC
TRBV6-1	TRBJ1-1	TRBD1	few	CASTWDRWFRGAFF	TGTGCCAGCACCTGGGACAGGTGGTTCCGTGGAGCTTTCTTT
TRBV28	TRBJ2-7	-	many	CASSSHLGTIDEQYF	TGTGCCAGCAGTTCCCATCTCGGAACCATAGACGAGCAGTACTTC
TRBV30	TRBJ2-7	TRBD2	few	CAWTAGGLAYEQYF	TGTGCCTGGACCGCCGGGGGGTTGGCCTACGAGCAGTACTTC
TRBV6-2/TRBV6-3	TRBJ2-1	TRBD2	-	CASSLPAGGKDEQFF	TGTGCCAGCAGCCTGCCAGCGGGAGGCAAGGATGAGCAGTTCTTC
TRBV6-1	TRBJ2-6	-	-	CASSEGIFPSSGANVLTF	TGTGCCAGCAGTGAAGGTATTTTCCCCAGCTCTGGGGCCAACGTCCTGACTTTC
TRBV11-3	TRBJ2-3	-	-	CASSLGGRPPDTQYF	TGTGCCAGCAGCTTAGGAGGCAGGCCGCCAGATACGCAGTATTTT
TRBV12-5	TRBJ2-3	-	few	CASGPGSADTQYF	TGTGCTAGTGGCCCCGGATCTGCAGATACGCAGTATTTT
TRBV12-3/TRBV12-4	TRBJ1-6	-	-	CASSLGDRIHF	TGTGCCAGCAGTTTAGGAGACAGAATCCACTTT
TRBV20-1	TRBJ2-1	-	few	CSARTPTWDEQFF	TGCAGTGCGAGGACCCCTACGTGGGATGAGCAGTTCTTC
TRBV6-1	TRBJ1-5	-	-	CASSEYHGAGGRQPQHF	TGTGCCAGCAGTGAATATCACGGGGCGGGGGGTCGACAGCCCCAGCATTTT
TRBV20-1	TRBJ1-2	-	-	CSAPAQASNYGYTF	TGCAGTGCCCCGGCTCAGGCGTCTAACTATGGCTACACCTTC
TRBV11-2	TRBJ1-2	TRBD1	few	CAGSLAVTGYGYTF	TGTGCCGGCAGCTTAGCTGTGACAGGGTATGGCTACACCTTC
TRBV10-1	TRBJ2-6	-	-	CASSGPGANVLTF	TGCGCCAGCAGTGGTCCAGGGGCCAACGTCCTGACTTTC
TRBV3-1	TRBJ2-3	TRBD2	once	CASSQTSVGTDTQYF	TGTGCCAGCAGCCAGACTAGCGTTGGCACAGATACGCAGTATTTT
TRBV20-1	TRBJ2-3	-	-	CSARDTGAVSWDTQYF	TGCAGTGCTAGAGATACGGGGGCGGTGTCATGGGATACGCAGTATTTT
TRBV6-1	TRBJ2-7	TRBD1	many	CASSRGPTYEQYF	TGTGCCAGCTCCAGGGGGCCCACCTACGAGCAGTACTTC
TRBV4-2	TRBJ2-7	TRBD1	-	CASSTFEQGYEQYF	TGTGCCAGCAGCACCTTCGAACAGGGGTACGAGCAGTACTTC